The sample holds a few counts of the clone carrying this TCR beta chain. CDR3 size: 14 residues. Trimming shortened V by 0 bases and J by 2 bases, and 7 bases separated the two germline ends. The germline CDR1 and CDR2 sequences are SGHNT and YENEEA. This sample is part of a study of T cells in Graves' hyperthyroidism and ophthalmopathy. TCR beta CDR3 sequences were amplified from RNA transcripts. The HTBI primer set was used in a first-round RT-PCR of the TCR CDR3. TCRdb itself ran the multiplex PCR reads through MiXCR, one entry per CDR3 protein. Among around 720,000 distinct CDR3 sequences listed, under 45% were seen once.

What was sequenced was blood. J is TRBJ2-5 and V is TRBV11-3; the D is unclear. The source is a woman in her thirties or forties with Graves' hyperthyroidism. CDR3 loop: CASSLEGQQETQYF. The CDR3 DNA sequence: TGTGCCAGCAGCTTAGAGGGCCAACAAGAGACCCAGTACTTC. The full variable domain, in which reference TRBV11-3 and TRBJ2-5 provide the parts outside the CDR3, is EAGVVQSPRYKIIEKKQPVAFWCNPISGHNTLYWYLQNLGQGPELLIRYENEEAVDDSQLPKDRFSAERLKGVDSTLKIQPAELGDSAVYLCASSLEGQQETQYFGPGTRLLVL.